A single sample is the source of the 3 T cell receptor beta chains below, sequenced in a study of blood T cell repertoires in COVID-19 (dated by TCRdb to the early 2020s). The protocol used for the library was the immunoSEQ multiplex PCR assay. In TCRdb, the immuneACCESS table is reduced to in-frame sequences with V and J assigned. These tables do not hold every clone; where another copy was compared, an unresolved V gene accounts for under half, and the others remain unexplained. The sample data list 200,000 to 300,000 clones, and more than 75% of these were observed just once. The ten largest clonotypes hold about 2.1% of the sample. Source material: peripheral blood. These receptors were collected from a woman aged 50 to 65 with acute or convalescent COVID-19.

The chain uses TRBV3-1 (or the pseudogene TRBV3-2) and TRBJ2-1; D is unresolved. The germline V gene has CDR1 LGHDT and CDR2 YNNKEL (reference sequence). The CDR3 has 14 residues. V was clipped by 3 bases and J by 0 bases, with 6 bases between them. CDR3 sequence: CASSQVGSYNEQFF. The CDR3 region has the DNA TGTGCCAGCAGCCAGGTCGGCTCCTACAATGAGCAGTTCTTC.

The CDR3 DNA sequence: TGTGCCAGCAGCACCAGGGGGCGCGCGTCCTACGAGCAGTACTTC. Amino acids: CASSTRGRASYEQYF. The chain combines TRBV7-9 with TRBJ2-7, with 8 bases that match TRBD1. CDR1 and CDR2 from the germline V gene are SEHNR and FQNEAQ (reference sequence). This CDR3 spans 15 amino acids. Trimming at V came to 5 bases and at J to 1 base, leaving 7 bases not matched to a gene.

This clone was detected only a few times. The chain uses TRBV6-5 and TRBJ1-5; possibly TRBD1 for D (6 bases). This CDR3 has 14 residues. The germline V gene encodes CDR1 MNHEY and CDR2 SVGAGI. V was shortened by 11 bases and J by 6 bases, with 20 bases between the two germline ends. The CDR3 region is CAGSLSGAIQPQHF. The DNA for the CDR3 is TGTGCCGGATCTTTATCAGGGGCAATTCAGCCCCAGCATTTT.